This TCR beta chain derives from a study of cytomegalovirus exposure and HLA in healthy donors. Study-level findings and limits: A missense variant in DCLRE1C was later tied to TCR beta V- and J-gene trimming.

Primers for the PCR totalled 60 Vbeta and 13 Jbeta. The authors' processing: Counted up in a later analysis, unique TCR beta chains came to approximately 83 million, with about 10 million shared. Profiling relied on immunoSEQ multiplex PCR, and the TCRdb table lists in-frame clones only, not all of them. V, J and clone size reflect that table, while D and trimming were determined from the DNA. The repertoire holds about 140,000 clones, with roughly 81% as singletons. The CDR3 consists of 18 residues. Germline values: CDR1 SNHLY, CDR2 FYNNEI. The trim removed 6 bases at V and 2 bases at J, leaving 17 bases unmatched. In regard to this clone: Its specificity is not known.

This rearrangement joins TRBV2 to TRBJ2-5; 8 bases line up with TRBD1. The sample consisted of PBMCs. The source of this sequence is a female donor in good health and CMV-seronegative. The CDR3 reads CASSAQTLRQGSQETQYF. DNA of the CDR3: TGTGCCAGCAGCGCCCAAACCCTGCGACAGGGGTCTCAAGAGACCCAGTACTTC. Using reference TRBV2 and TRBJ2-5 for the parts outside the CDR3, the full variable domain is EPEVTQTPSHQVTQMGQEVILRCVPISNHLYFYWYRQILGQKVEFLVSFYNNEISEKSEIFDDQFSVERPDGSNFTLKIRSTKLEDSAMYFCASSAQTLRQGSQETQYFGPGTRLLVL.